This T cell receptor beta chain was recovered during a study of OX40 agonist ivuxolimab in advanced cancers. On the study more broadly: Eligibility admitted prior anti-PD-1, anti-PD-L1 or anti-CTLA-4 therapy; around 42% had some.

Regarding this clone: The antigen remains undetermined.

Study-wide points: Clonal expansion was seen in CD4+ and CD8+ blood T cells by week 6 at 0.1 to 3.0 mg/kg. People who partly responded at 0.1-3.0 mg/kg had some of the least clonal expansion seen.

The CDR3 is made up of 13 amino acids. V lost 5 bases, J lost 5 bases, and 15 bases lay in between. CDR1 is SQVTM, CDR2 ANQGSEA, per germline. Method: immunoSEQ multiplex PCR; TCRdb's copy keeps in-frame clones and lacks some. This table holds more than 50,000 clones, more than 75% found once. The clonotype comes from an adult with an advanced solid tumor such as melanoma, head and neck, liver or kidney cancer. V gene TRBV29-1 combines with J gene TRBJ1-1; tentatively, D is TRBD1 (5 bases). Source: CD4+ or CD8+ T cells sorted from blood, taken in a trial of the OX40 agonist ivuxolimab. CDR3 DNA: TGCAGCGTTTCCAAAGGGGATGGGACTGAAGCTTTCTTT. Protein product: CSVSKGDGTEAFF. Full variable domain (rest looked up from reference TRBV29-1 and TRBJ1-1): SAVISQKPSRDICQRGTSLTIQCQVDSQVTMMFWYRQQPGQSLTLIATANQGSEATYESGFVIDKFPISRPNLTFSTLTVSNMSPEDSSIYLCSVSKGDGTEAFFGQGTRLTVV.